The rows below give T cell receptor beta chains drawn from one sample of a study of T cells in Graves' hyperthyroidism and ophthalmopathy. TCRdb re-derived calls from the multiplex PCR reads in MiXCR, one entry per CDR3 protein. Found here are approximately 430,000 distinct CDR3 sequences, around a sixth of them singletons; the top ten hold 7.5% to 9%. The sequenced material came from blood. The source of these receptors is a young woman with Graves' hyperthyroidism. CDR3s include the opening cysteine and the closing phenylalanine or tryptophan. The D gene is left open where the match is weak. Not all rows give a size; the values are once, few, many and, for expanded clones, a class.

clone_size cdr3_length d_call j_call v_call cdr3_nt cdr3_aa
- 14 - TRBJ1-3 TRBV29-1 TGCAGCGCTCTGGACCGGCTCTCTGGAAACACCATATATTTT CSALDRLSGNTIYF
few 14 - TRBJ2-7 TRBV13 TGTGCCAGCAGCTTACGTGGGAGAGCCGACGAGCAGTACTTC CASSLRGRADEQYF
- 13 - TRBJ1-1 TRBV12-3/TRBV12-4 TGTGCCAGCAGGTCAGGGGAAGTCACTGAAGCTTTCTTT CASRSGEVTEAFF
- 14 - TRBJ1-6 TRBV3-1 TGTGCCAGCAGCCCAAGGACGGTTAATTCACCCCTCCACTTT CASSPRTVNSPLHF
- 15 - TRBJ1-2 TRBV13 TGTGCCAGCAGTTACTCGAGGCAGCCGTTTTATGGCTACACCTTC CASSYSRQPFYGYTF
many 18 TRBD1 TRBJ1-2 TRBV27 TGTGCCAGCAGTTTATCGGTTTCACTTCGGGACAGGCCATATGGCTACACCTTC CASSLSVSLRDRPYGYTF
many 15 - TRBJ2-6 TRBV7-3 TGTGCCAGCAGCTTCGGGGCGCCTGGGGCCAACGTCCTGACTTTC CASSFGAPGANVLTF
- 16 TRBD2 TRBJ2-7 TRBV28 TGTGCCAGCAGCCCCACCAAACTAGCGGGAGGATACGAGCAGTACTTC CASSPTKLAGGYEQYF
many 18 - TRBJ1-5 TRBV15 TGTGCCACCAGCAGAGATCCCCCGGGGGGTTACGCGACGCAGCCCCAGCATTTT CATSRDPPGGYATQPQHF
many 14 - TRBJ2-3 TRBV27 TGTGCCAGCAGTTCGGCTGCACTCTGGGATACGCAGTATTTT CASSSAALWDTQYF
many 12 - TRBJ2-7 TRBV12-3/TRBV12-4 TGTGCCAGCAGTTTTCTCCTCTACGAGCAGTACTTC CASSFLLYEQYF
- 19 TRBD2 TRBJ2-2 TRBV6-1 TGTGCCAGCAGCGAGAGGGGAAGCGGGAGGGCCAAGAGCACCGGGGAGCTGTTTTTT CASSERGSGRAKSTGELFF
- 11 - TRBJ1-1 TRBV20-1 TGCAGTGCTACCACCTACACTGAAGCTTTCTTT CSATTYTEAFF
many 14 - TRBJ2-2 TRBV10-3 TGTGCCATCAGGGGCGGGGATGAGACCGGGGAGCTGTTTTTT CAIRGGDETGELFF
many 16 TRBD2 TRBJ2-7 TRBV2 TGTGCCAGCAGTGAGAGTAGCGGGGGAGGAAACTACGAGCAGTACTTC CASSESSGGGNYEQYF
many 18 TRBD1 TRBJ2-5 TRBV4-2 TGTGCCAGCAGCCACTCTTTAACAGGGGGCCCCTTTAATACGGCCCAGTACTTC CASSHSLTGGPFNTAQYF
many 15 - TRBJ2-1 TRBV20-1 TGCAGTGCTAGAGATCTCAGTAGGGGGATTAATGAGCAGTTCTTC CSARDLSRGINEQFF
many 16 TRBD2 TRBJ2-1 TRBV10-2 TGCGCCAGCCGGGGTCTTAATAGCGGGAGACCCAATGAGCAGTTCTTC CASRGLNSGRPNEQFF
- 11 - TRBJ2-1 TRBV2 TGTGCCAGCGGGGACCGCAATGAGCAGTTCTTC CASGDRNEQFF
many 16 TRBD1 TRBJ2-3 TRBV24-1 TGTGCCACCAGTGATCGACAGGGGGCTGTCGGAGATACGCAGTATTTT CATSDRQGAVGDTQYF
many 15 - TRBJ2-5 TRBV6-1 TGTGCCAGCAGTGAATACCCCACCAGCCAAGAGACCCAGTACTTC CASSEYPTSQETQYF
- 17 TRBD1 TRBJ2-5 TRBV19 TGTGCCAGTAGCCCTTCCCCCGGGACAGGTACAGCCGAGACCCAGTACTTC CASSPSPGTGTAETQYF
- 15 TRBD1 TRBJ2-7 TRBV7-7 TGTGCTAGCAGCTTAGGGCAGGGGGCCAACTACGAGCAGTACTTC CASSLGQGANYEQYF
many 15 - TRBJ2-2 TRBV6-2/TRBV6-3 TGTGCCAGCAGTTTCCACCGGAGGTCCACCGGGGAGCTGTTTTTT CASSFHRRSTGELFF
many 14 TRBD2 TRBJ2-1 TRBV27 TGTGCCAGCAGTCCCGGTTTAGCGGGATATGAGCAGTTCTTC CASSPGLAGYEQFF
few 14 - TRBJ2-1 TRBV15 TGTGCCACCAGCGGGCGGCGAACCTACAATGAGCAGTTCTTC CATSGRRTYNEQFF
many 14 - TRBJ1-1 TRBV20-1 TGCAGTGCGCGCCCTTCAGGGGAGAACACTGAAGCTTTCTTT CSARPSGENTEAFF
many 16 - TRBJ1-6 TRBV3-1 TGTGCCAGCAGCCAAAGAAGGGGTTCGAAGGATTCACCCCTCCACTTT CASSQRRGSKDSPLHF
many 13 - TRBJ1-2 TRBV7-9 TGTGCCAGCAGCACTTATGTGAACTATGGCTACACCTTC CASSTYVNYGYTF
many 15 - TRBJ2-5 TRBV7-3 TGTGCCAGCAGCCTAGGGGGGGGGGGAGCCGAGACCCAGTACTTC CASSLGGGGAETQYF
many 14 - TRBJ2-5 TRBV6-1 TGTGCCAGCAGTTTTGGGGCAACACAAGAGACCCAGTACTTC CASSFGATQETQYF
many 14 TRBD1 TRBJ2-7 TRBV20-1 TGCAGTGCCAAAAGGACAGGGGTGATGGACGAGCAGTACTTC CSAKRTGVMDEQYF
many 14 TRBD2 TRBJ2-3 TRBV20-1 TGCAGTGCCCGGACTAGCGGGACAACGGATACGCAGTATTTT CSARTSGTTDTQYF
many 14 TRBD1 TRBJ2-5 TRBV12-3/TRBV12-4 TGTGCCAGCAGTGCCGACAGGGAACAAGAGACCCAGTACTTC CASSADREQETQYF
many 16 TRBD2 TRBJ2-1 TRBV5-5 TGTGCCAGCAGGTTAGGACTAGCGGGTATCTACAATGAGCAGTTCTTC CASRLGLAGIYNEQFF
many 14 - TRBJ1-6 TRBV28 TGTGCCAGCATCCCGGGGAAGGGTATGTCACCCCTCCACTTT CASIPGKGMSPLHF
many 17 TRBD2 TRBJ2-5 TRBV7-9 TGTGCCAGCAGCCCGGGACTAGCGGGGGGGCCTACAGAGACCCAGTACTTC CASSPGLAGGPTETQYF
few 14 - TRBJ2-7 TRBV7-3 TGTGCCAGCAGCCCGGACGGGACCTCCTACGAGCAGTACTTC CASSPDGTSYEQYF
many 15 TRBD2 TRBJ2-1 TRBV27 TGTGCCAGCAGGACTAGCTGGAGCTCCTACAATGAGCAGTTCTTC CASRTSWSSYNEQFF
many 15 TRBD1 TRBJ1-4 TRBV5-1 TGCGCCAGCAGTCCCGGGACAGTGGGTAATGAAAAACTGTTTTTT CASSPGTVGNEKLFF
- 12 - TRBJ2-1 TRBV12-3/TRBV12-4 TGTGCCAGCAGCCAGCTCCGCAATGAGCAGTTCTTC CASSQLRNEQFF
many 17 - TRBJ2-7 TRBV4-1 TGCGCCAGCAGCCAAGATCGTGGGACAAGAAAAGACTACGAGCAGTACTTC CASSQDRGTRKDYEQYF
many 14 - TRBJ2-7 TRBV2 TGTGCCAGCAGTGAATTTGGGGGAAGCTACGAGCAGTACTTC CASSEFGGSYEQYF
many 16 TRBD1 TRBJ2-6 TRBV30 TGTGCCTGGGGTTGGACAGGAAGCTCTGGGGCCAACGTCCTGACTTTC CAWGWTGSSGANVLTF
many 18 TRBD2 TRBJ2-1 TRBV3-1 TGTGCCAGCAGCCAAGATATCCAGCGGGGGAGCTCCTACAATGAGCAGTTCTTC CASSQDIQRGSSYNEQFF
few 12 - TRBJ2-5 TRBV6-1 TGTGCCACCCAGGGGACCGTTAATTCCCAGTACTTC CATQGTVNSQYF
few 13 - TRBJ2-5 TRBV7-6 TGTGCCAGCAGCCGGACTCGTGGGGAGACCCAGTACTTC CASSRTRGETQYF
many 16 - TRBJ2-2 TRBV5-1 TGCGCCAGCAGCTTGGCGCCAGCCCAGTACACCGGGGAGCTGTTTTTT CASSLAPAQYTGELFF